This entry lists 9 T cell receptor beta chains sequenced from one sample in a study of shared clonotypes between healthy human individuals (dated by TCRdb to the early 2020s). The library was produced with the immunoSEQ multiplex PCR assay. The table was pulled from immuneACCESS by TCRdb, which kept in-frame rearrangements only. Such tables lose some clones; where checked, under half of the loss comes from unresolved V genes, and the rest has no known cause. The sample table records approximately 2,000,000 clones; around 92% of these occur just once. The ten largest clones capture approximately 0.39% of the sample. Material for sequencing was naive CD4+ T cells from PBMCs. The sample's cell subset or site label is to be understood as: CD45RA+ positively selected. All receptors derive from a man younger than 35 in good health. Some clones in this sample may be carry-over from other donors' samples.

The DNA of the CDR3 is TGTGCCGCATGGACAGATTACAATGAGCAGTTCTTC. This encodes CAAWTDYNEQFF. The V call is TRBV28, the J call TRBJ2-1, with a possible D match to TRBD1 (6 bases). V lost 11 bases and J lost 4, with 12 bases in between. The CDR3 sequence is 12 residues long. Per germline, CDR1 MDHEN and CDR2 SYDVKM.

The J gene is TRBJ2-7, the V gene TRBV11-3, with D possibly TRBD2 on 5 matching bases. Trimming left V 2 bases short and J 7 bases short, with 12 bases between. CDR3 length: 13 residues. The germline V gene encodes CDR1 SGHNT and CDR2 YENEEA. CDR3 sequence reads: CASSLRGFLEQYF. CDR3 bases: TGTGCCAGCAGCTTAAGAGGGTTCTTAGAGCAGTACTTC.

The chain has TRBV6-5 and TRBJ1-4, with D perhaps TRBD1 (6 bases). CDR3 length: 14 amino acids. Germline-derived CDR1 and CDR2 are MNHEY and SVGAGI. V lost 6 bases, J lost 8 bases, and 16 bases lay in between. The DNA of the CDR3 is TGTGCCAGCAGAAGTGGGGGCCAGGGAGAAAAACTGTTTTTT. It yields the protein CASRSGGQGEKLFF.

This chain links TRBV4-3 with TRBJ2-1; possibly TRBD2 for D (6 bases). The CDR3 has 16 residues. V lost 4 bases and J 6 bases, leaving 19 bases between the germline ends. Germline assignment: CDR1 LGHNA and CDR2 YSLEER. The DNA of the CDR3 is TGCGCCAGCAGCCCCTCCATTCTCGGAGCGGGCAATGAGCAGTTCTTC. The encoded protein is CASSPSILGAGNEQFF.

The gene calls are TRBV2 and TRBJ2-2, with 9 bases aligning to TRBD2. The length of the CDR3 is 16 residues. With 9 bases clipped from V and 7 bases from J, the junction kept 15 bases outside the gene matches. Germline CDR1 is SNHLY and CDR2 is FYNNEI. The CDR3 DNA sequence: TGTGCCAGACGTCTGAGGAGCGGGAGGAGCGGCGGGGAGCTGTTTTTT. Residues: CARRLRSGRSGGELFF.

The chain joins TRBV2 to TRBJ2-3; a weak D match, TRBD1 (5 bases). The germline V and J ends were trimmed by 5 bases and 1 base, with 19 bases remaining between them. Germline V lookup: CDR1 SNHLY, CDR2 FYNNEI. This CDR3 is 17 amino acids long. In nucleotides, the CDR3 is TGTGCCAGCAGTCCAATGAACAGGCGTCGGGGCACAGATACGCAGTATTTT. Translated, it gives CASSPMNRRRGTDTQYF.

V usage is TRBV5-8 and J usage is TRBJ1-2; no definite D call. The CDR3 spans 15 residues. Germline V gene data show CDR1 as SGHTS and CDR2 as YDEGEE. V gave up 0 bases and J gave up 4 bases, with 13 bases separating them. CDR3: CASSLAPGVLYGYTF. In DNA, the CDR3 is TGTGCCAGCAGCTTGGCCCCGGGAGTTCTCTATGGCTACACCTTC.

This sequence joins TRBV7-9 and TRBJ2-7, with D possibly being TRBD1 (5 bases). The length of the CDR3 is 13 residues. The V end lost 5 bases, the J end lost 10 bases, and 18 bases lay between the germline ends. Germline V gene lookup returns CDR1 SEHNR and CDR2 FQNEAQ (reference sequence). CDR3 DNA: TGTGCCAGCAGCGGGCAGGGCCTACGAGGACAGTACTTC. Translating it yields CASSGQGLRGQYF.

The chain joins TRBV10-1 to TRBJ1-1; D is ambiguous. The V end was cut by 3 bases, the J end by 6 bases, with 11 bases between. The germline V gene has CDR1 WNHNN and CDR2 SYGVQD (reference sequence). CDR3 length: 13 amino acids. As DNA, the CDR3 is TGCGCCAGCAGTGATTTGGGAGAGGCTGAAGCTTTCTTT. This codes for CASSDLGEAEAFF.